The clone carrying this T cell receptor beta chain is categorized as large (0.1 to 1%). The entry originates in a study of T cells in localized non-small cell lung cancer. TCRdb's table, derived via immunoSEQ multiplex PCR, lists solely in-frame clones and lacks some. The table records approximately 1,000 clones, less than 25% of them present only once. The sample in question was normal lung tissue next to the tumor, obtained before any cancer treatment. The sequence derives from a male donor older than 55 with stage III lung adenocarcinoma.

CDR3 loop: CASSLPGTAYGYTF. Written as DNA, the CDR3 is TGTGCCAGCAGCTTACCCGGGACTGCCTATGGCTACACCTTC. The chain recombines TRBV11-3 with TRBJ1-2; TRBD1 might be the D (5 bases). The germline V gene has CDR1 SGHNT and CDR2 YENEEA. This CDR3 has 14 residues. Between the trimmed V and J ends, which lost 2 bases and 4 bases, there was a span of 11 bases.